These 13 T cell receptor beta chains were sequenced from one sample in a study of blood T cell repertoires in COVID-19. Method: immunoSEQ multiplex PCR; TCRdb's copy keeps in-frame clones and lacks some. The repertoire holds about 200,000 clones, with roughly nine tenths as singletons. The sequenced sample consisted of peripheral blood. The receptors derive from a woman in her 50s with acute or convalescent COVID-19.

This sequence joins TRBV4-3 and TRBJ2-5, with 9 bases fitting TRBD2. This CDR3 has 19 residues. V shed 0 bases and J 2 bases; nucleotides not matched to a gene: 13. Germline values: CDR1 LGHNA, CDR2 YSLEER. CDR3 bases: TGCGCCAGCAGCCAAGATTCCGGGGGCTTAGCGGGGGAGCAAGAGACCCAGTACTTC. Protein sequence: CASSQDSGGLAGEQETQYF.

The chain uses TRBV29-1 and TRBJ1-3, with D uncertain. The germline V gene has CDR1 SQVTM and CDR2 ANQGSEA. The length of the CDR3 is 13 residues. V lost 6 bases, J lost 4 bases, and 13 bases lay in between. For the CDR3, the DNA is TGCAGCGTGCGCGTTAACTCGGGAAACACCATATATTTT. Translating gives CSVRVNSGNTIYF.

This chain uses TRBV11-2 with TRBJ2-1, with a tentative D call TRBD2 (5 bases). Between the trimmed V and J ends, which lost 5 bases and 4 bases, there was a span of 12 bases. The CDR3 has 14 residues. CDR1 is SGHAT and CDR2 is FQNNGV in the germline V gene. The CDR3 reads CASSPVTGYNEQFF. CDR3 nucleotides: TGTGCCAGCAGCCCCGTCACGGGATACAATGAGCAGTTCTTC.

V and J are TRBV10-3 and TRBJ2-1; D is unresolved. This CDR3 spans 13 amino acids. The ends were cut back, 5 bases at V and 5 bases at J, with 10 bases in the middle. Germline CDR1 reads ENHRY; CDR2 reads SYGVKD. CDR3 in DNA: TGTGCCATCAGTACGACATTGAACAATGAGCAGTTCTTC. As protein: CAISTTLNNEQFF.

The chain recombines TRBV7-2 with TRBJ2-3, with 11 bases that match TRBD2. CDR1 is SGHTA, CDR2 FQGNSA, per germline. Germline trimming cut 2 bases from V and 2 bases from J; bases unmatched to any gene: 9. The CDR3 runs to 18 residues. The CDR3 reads CASSLRITSGSLTDTQYF. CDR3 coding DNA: TGTGCCAGCAGCTTACGGATAACTAGCGGGAGTCTCACAGATACGCAGTATTTT.

Here the CDR3 reads CASRVVGGSTDTQYF. For the CDR3, the DNA is TGTGCCAGCAGGGTCGTGGGGGGAAGCACAGATACGCAGTATTTT. This chain connects TRBV6-5 to TRBJ2-3; tentative D call: TRBD2 (6 bases). CDR1 is MNHEY and CDR2 is SVGAGI in the germline V gene. The CDR3 is made up of 15 amino acids. The germline V and J ends were trimmed by 6 bases and 0 bases, with 13 bases remaining between them.

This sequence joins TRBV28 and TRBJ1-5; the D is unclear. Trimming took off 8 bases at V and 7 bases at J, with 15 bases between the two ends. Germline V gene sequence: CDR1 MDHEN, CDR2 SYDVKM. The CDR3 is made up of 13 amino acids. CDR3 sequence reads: CASHSSQWQPQHF. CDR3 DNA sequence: TGTGCCAGCCATTCGTCCCAGTGGCAGCCCCAGCATTTT.

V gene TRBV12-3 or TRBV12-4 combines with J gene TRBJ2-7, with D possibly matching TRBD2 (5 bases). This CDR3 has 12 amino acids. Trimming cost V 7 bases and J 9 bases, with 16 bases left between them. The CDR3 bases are TGTGCCAGCACGGAGGACGCGCTGGGGCAGTACTTC. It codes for CASTEDALGQYF.

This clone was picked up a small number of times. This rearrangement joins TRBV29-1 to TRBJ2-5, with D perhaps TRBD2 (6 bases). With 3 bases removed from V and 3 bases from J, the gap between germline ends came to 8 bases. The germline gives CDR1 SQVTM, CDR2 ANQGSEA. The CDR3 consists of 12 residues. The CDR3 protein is CSVDGGEETQYF. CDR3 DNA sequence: TGCAGCGTTGACGGAGGGGAAGAGACCCAGTACTTC.

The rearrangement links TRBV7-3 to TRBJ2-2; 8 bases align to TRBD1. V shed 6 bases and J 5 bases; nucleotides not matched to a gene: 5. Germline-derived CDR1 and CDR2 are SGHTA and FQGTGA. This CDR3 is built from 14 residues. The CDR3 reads CASSSRGQTGELFF. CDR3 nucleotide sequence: TGTGCCAGCAGTAGCAGGGGGCAAACCGGGGAGCTGTTTTTT.

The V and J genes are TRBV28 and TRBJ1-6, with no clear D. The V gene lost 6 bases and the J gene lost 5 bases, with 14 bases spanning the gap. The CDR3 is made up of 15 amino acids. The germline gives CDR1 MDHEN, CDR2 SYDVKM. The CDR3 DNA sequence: TGTGCCAGCAGCCCAGCCGGGATTAATAATTCACCCCTCCACTTT. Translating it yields CASSPAGINNSPLHF. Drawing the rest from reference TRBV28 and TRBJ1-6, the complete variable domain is DVKVTQSSRYLVKRTGEKVFLECVQDMDHENMFWYRQDPGLGLRLIYFSYDVKMKEKGDIPEGYSVSREKKERFSLILESASTNQTSMYLCASSPAGINNSPLHFGNGTRLTVT.

CDR3 bases: TGTGCCAGCAGCTTCCAAGGGGCACAGCCCCAGCATTTT. Amino acids: CASSFQGAQPQHF. V usage is TRBV11-2 and J usage is TRBJ1-5; D may be TRBD1 (5 bases). The germline gives CDR1 SGHAT, CDR2 FQNNGV. CDR3 length: 13 residues. Trimming left V 3 bases short and J 7 bases short, with 10 bases between.

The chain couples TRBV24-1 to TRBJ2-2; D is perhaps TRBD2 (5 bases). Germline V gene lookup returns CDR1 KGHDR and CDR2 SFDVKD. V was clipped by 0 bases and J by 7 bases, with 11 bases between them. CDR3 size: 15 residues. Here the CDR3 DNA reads TGTGCCACCAGTGATTTGCAACTAGAAGGCGGGGAGCTGTTTTTT. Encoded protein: CATSDLQLEGGELFF.